Following are 23 T cell receptor beta chains from one sample sequenced in a study of human T cells and chemical hapten exposure. TCRdb re-called the RACE reads through MiXCR, storing one row per CDR3 protein. This sample has more than 300,000 distinct CDR3 sequences, with 4.5% to 7% found just once. Time point in this sample: pre-sensitization, week 0. Treatment: therapeutic diphenylcyclopropenone sensitization with weekly scalp DPC. The sequences come from whole blood, collected in connection with sensitization to the hapten diphenylcyclopropenone (DPC). All receptors come from a woman younger than 35 with alopecia areata. Some clones in this sample may be carry-over from other donors' samples.

The chain links TRBV10-3 to TRBJ2-3; 9 nucleotides line up with TRBD2. The CDR3 spans 16 residues. Germline V gene sequence: CDR1 ENHRY, CDR2 SYGVKD. With V trimmed by 2 bases and J by 0 bases, 3 bases remained unmatched. CDR3 nucleotides: TGTGCCATCAGTGAGACTAGCGGGCTTAGCACAGATACGCAGTATTTT. Protein: CAISETSGLSTDTQYF.

The chain employs TRBV20-1 and TRBJ2-7; TRBD2 aligns across 11 bases. The CDR3 loop spans 14 amino acids. V lost 6 bases, J lost 3 bases, and 7 bases stayed unmatched. Germline V gene lookup returns CDR1 DFQATT and CDR2 SNEGSKA (reference sequence). The CDR3 loop is CSALGTSGYYEQYF. The CDR3 bases are TGCAGTGCGCTAGGGACTAGCGGTTACTACGAGCAGTACTTC.

The DNA for the CDR3 is TGTGCCAGCAGTTCCTACAGGGGGCGATCCTACGAGCAGTACTTC. Amino acid sequence: CASSSYRGRSYEQYF. This chain connects TRBV27 to TRBJ2-7, with TRBD1 identical over 9 bases. The CDR3 sequence is 15 residues long. From germline, CDR1 is MNHEY and CDR2 SMNVEV (reference sequence). With V trimmed by 4 bases and J by 1 base, 5 bases remained unmatched.

The gene calls are TRBV28 and TRBJ2-7; no definite D call. The CDR3 has 13 residues. Germline V gene data show CDR1 as MDHEN and CDR2 as SYDVKM. The V end was cut by 6 bases, the J end by 3 bases, with 12 bases between. CDR3 nucleotide sequence: TGTGCCAGCAGAGCCCAGGTTTTCTACGAGCAGTACTTC. Its translation: CASRAQVFYEQYF.

This chain connects TRBV20-1 to TRBJ1-2; unclear D gene. Per the germline V gene, CDR1 is DFQATT and CDR2 is SNEGSKA (reference sequence). This CDR3 comprises 14 residues. Between the trimmed V and J ends, which lost 1 base and 6 bases, there was a span of 15 bases. CDR3 bases: TGCAGTGCTAGAGTTCATTCTACGGCGGATGGCTACACCTTC. Its protein product is CSARVHSTADGYTF.

This clonotype was seen ten or more times. V usage is TRBV7-2 and J usage is TRBJ2-6, with TRBD2 matching 12 bases. This CDR3 comprises 17 residues. Germline-derived CDR1 and CDR2 are SGHTA and FQGNSA. The trim removed 1 base at V and 7 bases at J, leaving 5 bases unmatched. CDR3 nucleotides: TGTGCCAGCAGCTTAGAGCCTAGCGGGGGGGCAGCCAACGTCCTGACTTTC. Translated: CASSLEPSGGAANVLTF.

V gene TRBV10-3 combines with J gene TRBJ1-2; the match to TRBD1 covers 10 bases. After removal of 6 bases from V and 2 bases from J, the junction contained 3 bases not matched to a gene. Germline-derived CDR1 and CDR2 are ENHRY and SYGVKD. The CDR3 is made up of 14 amino acids. This CDR3 is CAISRTGGNYGYTF. CDR3 in DNA: TGTGCCATCAGCCGGACAGGGGGAAACTATGGCTACACCTTC.

The V gene is TRBV18, the J gene TRBJ2-7; perhaps D is TRBD1 or TRBD2 (5 bases each). The V end lost 6 bases, the J end lost 0 bases, and 15 bases lay between the germline ends. The CDR3 is 15 amino acids. Germline loops: CDR1 KGHSH, CDR2 LQKENI. CDR3 region: CASSPSEGLSYEQYF. The CDR3 region has the DNA TGTGCCAGCTCCCCCTCAGAGGGGCTCTCCTACGAGCAGTACTTC.

This clonotype was counted ten times or more. J is TRBJ1-3 and V is TRBV7-9; D uncertain. The CDR3 is 14 residues long. The V end lost 0 bases, the J end lost 1 base, and 4 bases lay between the germline ends. Germline lookup yields CDR1 SEHNR and CDR2 FQNEAQ (reference sequence). CDR3 in amino acids: CASSLALSGNTIYF. The DNA for the CDR3 is TGTGCCAGCAGCTTAGCCCTGTCTGGAAACACCATATATTTT.

This clonotype was detected a few times. The V and J genes are TRBV28 and TRBJ1-3; D is unclear. V lost 7 bases and J 6 bases, leaving 19 bases between the germline ends. Germline lookup yields CDR1 MDHEN and CDR2 SYDVKM. CDR3 length: 15 amino acids. The CDR3: CASINRPAPTNTIYF. CDR3 nucleotide sequence: TGTGCCAGCATTAATAGACCGGCGCCTACAAACACCATATATTTT.

The J gene is TRBJ1-3, the V gene TRBV6-6, with D perhaps matching TRBD1 (5 bases). The CDR3 extends over 13 amino acids. Trimming left V 6 bases short and J 3 bases short, with 9 bases between. CDR1 and CDR2 (germline): MNHNY, SVGAGI (reference sequence). The CDR3 DNA reads as TGTGCCAGCAGAAAGGGGTATGGAAACACCATATATTTT. Translated: CASRKGYGNTIYF.

This clonotype was recorded at least ten times. The chain recombines TRBV18 with TRBJ1-5; D is unresolved. The CDR3 sequence is 15 residues long. Trimming stripped 3 bases from V and 2 bases from J, with 11 bases between. Germline CDR1 KGHSH, CDR2 LQKENI. The CDR3 coding sequence is TGTGCCAGCTCACCGGAGGGAAAGGGCAATCAGCCCCAGCATTTT. It yields the protein CASSPEGKGNQPQHF.

The chain is built from TRBV2 and TRBJ2-1; perhaps TRBD1 as D (6 bases). CDR3 size: 12 residues. V lost 10 bases and J lost 3, with 10 bases in between. Germline assignment: CDR1 SNHLY and CDR2 FYNNEI. In DNA, the CDR3 is TGTGCCACAGTGACAGGCTACAATGAGCAGTTCTTC. Translation: CATVTGYNEQFF.

This clonotype was observed a handful of times. The rearrangement joins TRBV4-3 to TRBJ1-6; D is undetermined. Trimming stripped 0 bases from V and 10 bases from J, with 13 bases between. The CDR3 sequence is 15 residues long. Germline V lookup: CDR1 LGHNA, CDR2 YSLEER. The DNA of the CDR3 is TGCGCCAGCAGCCAAGATCCGGGGTCCGGCTCACCCCTCCACTTT. This sequence encodes CASSQDPGSGSPLHF.

The chain employs TRBV7-2 and TRBJ2-4; 10 bases agree with TRBD1. J gave up 7 bases and V 5 bases, and 8 bases lay outside the gene matches. The CDR3 is 15 amino acids. Germline V gene sequence: CDR1 SGHTA, CDR2 FQGNSA. CDR3 in DNA: TGTGCCAGCAGCCCGGGACAGGGGAAGGAGAACATTCAGTACTTC. Its translation: CASSPGQGKENIQYF.

The chain employs TRBV6-5 and TRBJ2-4, with 11 bases fitting TRBD1. Germline-derived CDR1 and CDR2 are MNHEY and SVGAGI. V lost 0 bases, J lost 0 bases, and 16 bases stayed unmatched. CDR3 length equals 22 residues. The CDR3 DNA sequence: TGTGCCAGCAGTTACTCGTTGGGGACAGGGGGTGCAAGGCCTCTAGCCAAAAACATTCAGTACTTC. As protein: CASSYSLGTGGARPLAKNIQYF.

The table lists this clonotype with a few counts. This chain connects TRBV4-3 to TRBJ1-2; no reliable D call. Germline V gene sequence: CDR1 LGHNA, CDR2 YSLEER. CDR3 size: 15 residues. The germline V and J ends were trimmed by 0 bases and 2 bases, with 10 bases remaining between them. The CDR3 loop is CASSQEAGRNYGYTF. The CDR3 DNA reads TGCGCCAGCAGCCAAGAAGCGGGGAGGAACTATGGCTACACCTTC.

This chain links TRBV29-1 with TRBJ2-2; 9 bases are a match to TRBD1. V trimming: 7 bases; J trimming: 4 bases; junction bases outside the gene matches: 7. Germline V gives CDR1 SQVTM, CDR2 ANQGSEA. The CDR3 loop spans 14 amino acids. The CDR3 region is CSAGQGQATGELFF. DNA of the CDR3: TGCAGCGCCGGACAGGGGCAGGCCACCGGGGAGCTGTTTTTT.

The gene calls are TRBV7-9 and TRBJ1-2, with TRBD1 identical over 7 bases. Per the germline V gene, CDR1 is SEHNR and CDR2 is FQNEAQ (reference sequence). This CDR3 spans 18 amino acids. V trimming: 2 bases; J trimming: 7 bases; junction bases outside the gene matches: 19. The CDR3 nucleotides are TGTGCCAGCAGCTTAAAAAAGCGATGGACAGGTTTAACGGCTGGCTACACCTTC. This translates into CASSLKKRWTGLTAGYTF.

This clonotype was detected only once. The rearrangement joins TRBV7-9 to TRBJ1-1, with 7 bases aligning to TRBD1. In germline, CDR1 is SEHNR, CDR2 FQNEAQ (reference sequence). J was trimmed by 0 bases and V by 1 base; bases with no gene match: 11. The CDR3 contains 18 residues. CDR3: CASSLEGGDSLMNTEAFF. Written as DNA, the CDR3 is TGTGCCAGCAGCTTAGAGGGCGGGGACAGCCTCATGAACACTGAAGCTTTCTTT.

In this sample, this clonotype turned up a few times. V gene TRBV5-1 combines with J gene TRBJ2-3; D possibly corresponds to TRBD1 (6 bases). Trimming took 4 bases from V and 2 from J, leaving 17 bases between them. This CDR3 spans 16 amino acids. CDR1 is SGHRS and CDR2 is YFSETQ in the germline V gene. Here the CDR3 reads CASSGGDRLYTDTQYF. Here the CDR3 DNA reads TGCGCCAGCAGCGGGGGTGACAGGCTATACACAGATACGCAGTATTTT.

This clonotype was observed many times. V usage is TRBV6-5 and J usage is TRBJ1-6; 7 nucleotides line up with TRBD1. This CDR3 has 13 residues. Germline V lookup: CDR1 MNHEY, CDR2 SVGAGI. V was pared by 6 bases and J by 7 bases, with 3 bases of the junction left unmatched. CDR3: CASRTGKNSPLHF. DNA for the CDR3: TGTGCCAGCAGGACAGGGAAAAATTCACCCCTCCACTTT.

This clonotype was seen more than once but under ten times. The genes are TRBV6-2 or TRBV6-3 and TRBJ2-7, with 7 nucleotides matching TRBD2. This CDR3 comprises 15 residues. CDR1 MNHEY and CDR2 SVGEGT come from the germline V gene. Trimming took 7 bases from V and 7 from J; bases not matched to a gene: 16. DNA for the CDR3: TGTGCCAGCACCCCCCATGTCGCGGGGGTATGGGAGCAGTACTTC. The encoded protein is CASTPHVAGVWEQYF.